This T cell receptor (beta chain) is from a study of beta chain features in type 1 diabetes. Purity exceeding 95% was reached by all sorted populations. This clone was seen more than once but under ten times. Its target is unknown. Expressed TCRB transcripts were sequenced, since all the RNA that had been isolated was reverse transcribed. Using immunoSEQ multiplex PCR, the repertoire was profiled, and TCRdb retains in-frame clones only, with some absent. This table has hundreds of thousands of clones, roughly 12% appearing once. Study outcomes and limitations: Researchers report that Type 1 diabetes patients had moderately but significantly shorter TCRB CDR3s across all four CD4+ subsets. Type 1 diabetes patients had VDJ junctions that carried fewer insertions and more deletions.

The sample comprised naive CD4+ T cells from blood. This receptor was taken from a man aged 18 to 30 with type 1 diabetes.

The CDR3 DNA follows: TGTGCCAGCAGCTTACCCCGGGATATCTACAATGAGCAGTTCTTC. Its protein is CASSLPRDIYNEQFF. The J gene is TRBJ2-1, the V gene TRBV7-8; TRBD2 might be the D (5 bases). This CDR3 is 15 amino acids long. With 2 bases removed from V and 3 bases from J, the gap between germline ends came to 11 bases. In germline, CDR1 is SGHVS, CDR2 FQNEAQ.